This entry features one TCR beta chain sequence. TCRdb's table, derived via immunoSEQ multiplex PCR, lists solely in-frame clones and lacks some. The sample has around 200,000 clones, 86% seen once. This entry comes from a study of blood T cell repertoires in COVID-19. The length of the CDR3 is 14 residues. Trimming removed 4 bases from V and 7 bases from J; junction bases left unmatched: 8. Germline CDR1 is SGHRS and CDR2 is YFSETQ. The chain employs TRBV5-1 and TRBJ1-1; 9 nucleotides align to TRBD1. The source material was peripheral blood. The origin of this receptor is a man aged 70 or older with active or convalescent COVID-19. The CDR3 reads CASSVNRGLGEAFF. In nucleotides, the CDR3 is TGCGCCAGCAGCGTAAACAGGGGGCTTGGTGAAGCTTTCTTT.